This TCR beta chain was identified during a study of control samples from healthy donors and cancer patients (TCRdb year 2020). The library was made by the immunoSEQ multiplex PCR assay. Here the immuneACCESS table is served through TCRdb, limited to in-frame sequences with V and J called. Missing clones are a known gap in these copies; in checked studies unresolved V genes cover under half, and the rest lacks a known reason. A total of some 120,000 clones appear in this sample, roughly 90% of them only once. 6.5% to 9% of the sample belongs to the ten largest clones. The CDR3 starts with the cysteine, ends with the phenylalanine, and has 14 residues. Only the CDR3 DNA is retained, 42 bases long and in frame from the first base. Worth noting for this clone: What antigen it recognizes has not been identified. No base quality information exists; no much larger clone differs at one position.

The material sequenced was blood. This clonotype was sampled from a woman younger than 35 in good health. The chain employs TRBV21-1 and TRBJ1-2; TRBD1, the D gene given by the table, was not confirmed from the DNA. TRBV21-1 is a known pseudogene. The CDR3 loop reads CASSKDGDRGPGSF. In nucleotide form, the sequence is TGTGCCAGCAGCAAAGATGGGGACAGGGGGCCCGGTAGCTTC.